The rows below give T cell receptor beta chains drawn from one sample of a study of response to subunit inactivated influenza vaccine. TCRdb called the RT-PCR reads again in MiXCR, with one record for every CDR3 protein. The sample gives a few hundred thousand distinct CDR3 sequences, 12% to 15% of which show up once; approximately 12% is in the top ten. Source: PBMCs from blood, taken 12 days after vaccination. These receptors were taken from a man aged 45 to 65 who received an inactivated influenza vaccine. CDR3s include the opening cysteine and the closing phenylalanine or tryptophan. The order of the fields is clone size, J gene, V gene, D gene, CDR3 protein, CDR3 DNA. A D gene is named only where the DNA matches it firmly. The size field is filled for only some rows; it gives once, few, many or a size class.

-,TRBJ1-1,TRBV7-9,-,CASSPPQGNTEAFF,TGTGCCAGCAGCCCTCCGCAGGGAAACACTGAAGCTTTCTTT
-,TRBJ2-1,TRBV7-9,TRBD2,CASSPPGLGSGEQFF,TGTGCCAGCAGCCCGCCGGGACTAGGATCCGGTGAGCAGTTCTTC
-,TRBJ2-4,TRBV2,TRBD2,CASTGREGIQYF,TGTGCCAGCACCGGACGGGAGGGCATTCAGTACTTC
once,TRBJ2-3,TRBV4-2,TRBD2,CASSQQVRAGGPDTQYF,TGTGCCAGCAGCCAGCAGGTTCGAGCGGGGGGCCCAGATACGCAGTATTTT
many,TRBJ2-1,TRBV5-1,-,CASSSGGVYNEQFF,TGCGCCAGCAGCTCCGGGGGCGTCTACAATGAGCAGTTCTTC
many,TRBJ2-5,TRBV27,-,CATPGLQETQYF,TGTGCCACCCCTGGCCTCCAAGAGACCCAGTACTTC
-,TRBJ1-2,TRBV20-1,-,CSASPLENNYGYTF,TGCAGTGCTAGTCCCCTTGAGAATAACTATGGCTACACCTTC
-,TRBJ2-5,TRBV29-1,-,CSVEVYNQETQYF,TGCAGCGTTGAAGTTTACAACCAAGAGACCCAGTACTTC
-,TRBJ2-7,TRBV2,-,CASIRDPSNSYEQYF,TGTGCCAGCATCAGGGACCCATCAAACTCCTACGAGCAGTACTTC
-,TRBJ2-1,TRBV4-3,TRBD2,CASSQVGLAGGEFF,TGCGCCAGCAGCCAAGTGGGACTAGCGGGAGGGGAGTTCTTC
-,TRBJ2-5,TRBV7-8,TRBD2,CASSWGLAERTQYF,TGTGCCAGCAGCTGGGGACTAGCGGAAAGGACCCAGTACTTC
few,TRBJ2-2,TRBV5-1,TRBD2,CASSLILADTGELFF,TGCGCCAGCAGCCTTATACTAGCGGACACCGGGGAGCTGTTTTTT
few,TRBJ1-1,TRBV29-1,-,CSAGGAGTEAFF,TGCAGCGCGGGTGGGGCGGGCACTGAAGCTTTCTTT
few,TRBJ2-1,TRBV11-1,TRBD2,CASSLILRLAGSYNEQFF,TGTGCCAGCAGCTTAATCCTGAGACTAGCGGGCTCCTACAATGAGCAGTTCTTC
-,TRBJ2-7,TRBV7-6,-,CASSLEWGGLHEQYF,TGTGCCAGCAGCTTAGAGTGGGGGGGCCTCCACGAGCAGTACTTC
few,TRBJ2-7,TRBV10-3,-,CATNGRLDYEQYF,TGTGCCACCAACGGGCGGTTAGACTACGAGCAGTACTTC
-,TRBJ2-3,TRBV29-1,-,CSVPHLSTDTQYF,TGCAGCGTTCCCCATCTCTCGACAGATACGCAGTATTTT
-,TRBJ2-1,TRBV20-1,TRBD2,CSARTTFHSGSYNEQFF,TGCAGTGCTAGAACAACCTTTCATAGCGGGAGCTACAATGAGCAGTTCTTC
-,TRBJ2-2,TRBV2,-,CASSEARATGELFF,TGTGCCAGCAGTGAAGCGCGGGCCACCGGGGAGCTGTTTTTT
-,TRBJ2-4,TRBV11-1,-,CASSLAPRLVGNIQYF,TGTGCCAGCAGCTTAGCGCCTAGGTTGGTGGGGAACATTCAGTACTTC
-,TRBJ2-2,TRBV7-9,TRBD2,CASSFPGLASGELFF,TGTGCCAGCAGCTTCCCGGGACTAGCGAGCGGGGAGCTGTTTTTT
-,TRBJ2-1,TRBV20-1,TRBD2,CSAISGVSYNEQFF,TGCAGTGCGATTAGCGGGGTGTCCTACAATGAGCAGTTCTTC
few,TRBJ2-2,TRBV9,-,CASSVASDSGNTGELFF,TGTGCCAGCAGCGTAGCTTCCGACAGTGGAAACACCGGGGAGCTGTTTTTT
-,TRBJ2-1,TRBV18,TRBD1,CASSPGQGFEQFF,TGTGCCAGCTCGCCGGGACAGGGTTTTGAGCAGTTCTTC
many,TRBJ2-1,TRBV20-1,-,CSARDLVGSYNEQFF,TGCAGTGCTAGAGATCTAGTTGGCTCCTACAATGAGCAGTTCTTC
-,TRBJ1-5,TRBV15,TRBD1,CATWDRGSNQPQHF,TGTGCCACCTGGGACAGGGGGAGCAATCAGCCCCAGCATTTT
-,TRBJ1-4,TRBV2,TRBD1,CASSYGQGVNEKLFF,TGTGCCAGCAGTTACGGACAGGGCGTTAATGAAAAACTGTTTTTT